Following are 20 T cell receptor beta chains from one sample sequenced in a study of CD8+ T cells in alopecia areata. Extracted RNA was reverse transcribed into cDNA, the sequencing template. Profiled with immunoSEQ multiplex PCR; TCRdb holds only in-frame clones, not every one. This table holds roughly 150,000 clones, nearly 55% found once. Regarding treatment: oral pan-JAK inhibitor, 5-10 mg twice daily. This specimen consisted of CD8+ T cells sorted from blood, obtained at week 4, from a patient treated with tofacitinib. These receptors were taken from a human donor with alopecia areata.

This sequence joins TRBV5-1 and TRBJ1-1; D call uncertain. V was pared by 0 bases and J by 1 base, with 4 bases between. Germline V gene data show CDR1 as SGHRS and CDR2 as YFSETQ. The CDR3 runs 13 residues. CDR3 amino acids: CASSLAGNTEAFF. The DNA of the CDR3 is TGCGCCAGCAGCTTGGCCGGGAACACTGAAGCTTTCTTT.

The chain links TRBV30 to TRBJ2-2; possible D gene TRBD1, 5 bases. This CDR3 spans 14 amino acids. Per the germline V gene, CDR1 is GTSNPN and CDR2 is SVGIG (reference sequence). Trimming pared 7 bases from V and 2 bases from J, leaving 14 bases between. CDR3 sequence (DNA): TGTGCCTACCCCCTAGACAGTAACACCGGGGAGCTGTTTTTT. It translates to CAYPLDSNTGELFF.

This clone was seen a single time. The chain combines TRBV4-1 with TRBJ1-3, with 8 bases aligning to TRBD1. With 4 bases clipped from V and 5 bases from J, the junction kept 4 bases outside the gene matches. Germline V lookup: CDR1 MGHRA, CDR2 YSYEKL. The CDR3 is 14 residues long. The CDR3 DNA sequence: TGCGCCAGCAGCCTACAGGGGGAAAGAAACACCATATATTTT. Translated: CASSLQGERNTIYF.

The V call is TRBV2, the J call TRBJ2-2, with TRBD1 matching 7 bases. The CDR3 consists of 16 residues. The germline CDR1 and CDR2 sequences are SNHLY and FYNNEI. Unmatched junction bases numbered 11, after V lost 6 bases and J lost 4 bases. This chain's CDR3 is CASSYRQGWTTGELFF. The DNA for the CDR3 is TGTGCCAGCAGCTACAGACAGGGCTGGACCACCGGGGAGCTGTTTTTT.

The rearrangement links TRBV5-6 to TRBJ2-7, with 7 bases that match TRBD1. This CDR3 has 13 amino acids. V shed 8 bases and J 2 bases; nucleotides not matched to a gene: 7. The germline V gene encodes CDR1 SGHDT and CDR2 YYEEEE. The CDR3 protein is CASADQGAYEQYF. In DNA, the CDR3 is TGTGCCAGTGCAGACCAGGGGGCCTACGAGCAGTACTTC.

The chain has TRBV29-1 and TRBJ1-1, with no clear D. The CDR3 has 13 amino acids. Germline CDR1 reads SQVTM; CDR2 reads ANQGSEA. Here the CDR3 DNA reads TGCAGTGTGGTGGGGTTTATGAACACTGAAGCTTTCTTT. Its translation is CSVVGFMNTEAFF.

The gene calls are TRBV30 and TRBJ1-1, with 8 bases lining up with TRBD1. The junction had 4 bases not matched to a gene; V was cut back by 6 bases and J by 1 base. The germline gives CDR1 GTSNPN, CDR2 SVGIG (reference sequence). This CDR3 has 13 residues. This CDR3 reads CACTGGWNTEAFF. CDR3 coding DNA: TGTGCCTGCACAGGGGGATGGAACACTGAAGCTTTCTTT.

This clone turned up a few times. V is TRBV2 and J is TRBJ1-5, with TRBD1 matching 7 bases. Germline CDR1 SNHLY, CDR2 FYNNEI. After removal of 3 bases from V and 0 bases from J, the junction contained 2 bases not matched to a gene. CDR3 length: 15 residues. DNA of the CDR3: TGTGCCAGCAGTGAGACAGGGTATAGCAATCAGCCCCAGCATTTT. Its translation: CASSETGYSNQPQHF.

This clone was seen a single time. This sequence joins TRBV18 and TRBJ1-1; no firm D call. There are 15 residues in the CDR3. Germline-derived CDR1 and CDR2 are KGHSH and LQKENI. Trimming stripped 3 bases from V and 4 bases from J, with 15 bases between. The CDR3 loop is CASSPRPGYGTEAFF. The CDR3 DNA sequence: TGTGCCAGCTCACCCCGTCCGGGGTACGGCACTGAAGCTTTCTTT.

The chain links TRBV7-6 to TRBJ2-7; D remains unclear. V was shortened by 5 bases and J by 3 bases, with 14 bases between the two germline ends. CDR3 length: 14 amino acids. The germline V gene has CDR1 SGHVS and CDR2 FNYEAQ. In DNA form, the CDR3 reads TGTGCCAGCAGCGAACAAGGGATGGACTACGAGCAGTACTTC. Its translation: CASSEQGMDYEQYF.

For this clone: Other DNA sequences in the same sample also yield this CDR3. This chain joins TRBV2 and TRBJ1-2; no clear D. V was clipped by 4 bases and J by 4 bases, with 1 base between them. The CDR3 length is 10 residues. The germline V gene encodes CDR1 SNHLY and CDR2 FYNNEI. CDR3 bases: TGTGCCAGCAGTGGCTATGGCTACACCTTC. Its translation is CASSGYGYTF.

This clone has a handful of counts. The chain employs TRBV11-3 and TRBJ2-5, with D perhaps TRBD1 (6 bases). The CDR3 consists of 15 residues. The germline V and J ends were trimmed by 4 bases and 1 base, with 13 bases remaining between them. CDR1 is SGHNT, CDR2 YENEEA, per germline. CDR3 in amino acids: CASSSKRGGQETQYF. In nucleotides, the CDR3 is TGTGCCAGCAGCTCGAAGCGAGGGGGCCAAGAGACCCAGTACTTC.

This clone has just a few counts. This sequence joins TRBV30 and TRBJ2-7, with D perhaps matching TRBD2 (5 bases). This CDR3 contains 13 residues. Trimming took 5 bases from V and 1 from J, leaving 12 bases between them. Germline lookup yields CDR1 GTSNPN and CDR2 SVGIG (reference sequence). The CDR3 loop is CAWGGEQSYEQYF. The CDR3 DNA reads TGTGCCTGGGGAGGTGAACAGTCCTACGAGCAGTACTTC.

The rearrangement uses TRBV15 and TRBJ2-2; 8 nucleotides match TRBD2. Germline V gene data show CDR1 as LNHNV and CDR2 as YYDKDF (reference sequence). V lost 3 bases and J lost 6; bases outside the gene matches: 9. This CDR3 is built from 16 residues. The DNA for the CDR3 is TGTGCCACCAGCAGGCGAAGCGGGGGACGGGCCGGGGAGCTGTTTTTT. This gives the protein CATSRRSGGRAGELFF.

The genes are TRBV11-2 and TRBJ2-3; D remains unclear. Germline CDR1 reads SGHAT; CDR2 reads FQNNGV. The CDR3 contains 14 residues. With 1 base removed from V and 2 bases from J, the gap between germline ends came to 7 bases. The CDR3 sequence: CASSLGPYTDTQYF. The CDR3, as DNA: TGTGCCAGCAGCTTAGGGCCGTACACAGATACGCAGTATTTT.

This clone was observed a few times. This chain connects TRBV25-1 to TRBJ2-5; D is perhaps TRBD2 (6 bases). CDR3 length: 15 residues. Germline CDR1 MGHDK, CDR2 SYGVNS. V was trimmed by 4 bases and J by 0 bases, leaving 12 bases between them. CDR3 DNA sequence: TGTGCCAGCAGTGGACGGGGGACGTACCAAGAGACCCAGTACTTC. This encodes CASSGRGTYQETQYF.

This chain links TRBV7-9 with TRBJ2-7; D not resolved. This CDR3 spans 12 amino acids. V lost 1 base and J 4 bases, leaving 5 bases between the germline ends. The germline V gene encodes CDR1 SEHNR and CDR2 FQNEAQ (reference sequence). CDR3 loop: CASSLDWYEQYF. The CDR3 DNA reads TGTGCCAGCAGCTTAGACTGGTACGAGCAGTACTTC.

The CDR3 nucleotides read TGTGCCAGCAGTGATGGGATGGTCGCTTTCTTT. This encodes CASSDGMVAFF. V and J are TRBV25-1 and TRBJ1-1; no definite D call. Per the germline V gene, CDR1 is MGHDK and CDR2 is SYGVNS. This CDR3 has 11 residues. The V and J ends lost 3 bases and 11 bases respectively, with 10 bases between them. Supplemented by reference TRBV25-1 and TRBJ1-1, the full variable domain reads EADIYQTPRYLVIGTGKKITLECSQTMGHDKMYWYQQDPGMELHLIHYSYGVNSTEKGDLSSESTVSRIRTEHFPLTLESARPSHTSQYLCASSDGMVAFFGQGTRLTVV.

V is TRBV5-1 and J is TRBJ2-7; D is uncertain. CDR3 length equals 13 residues. Trimming took off 0 bases at V and 2 bases at J, with 6 bases between the two ends. CDR1 and CDR2 from the germline V gene are SGHRS and YFSETQ. The CDR3 loop reads CASSLGLPYEQYF. In DNA, the CDR3 is TGCGCCAGCAGCTTGGGACTTCCCTACGAGCAGTACTTC.

Points on this clone: Other DNA sequences in the sample encode the same CDR3. The genes are TRBV7-9 and TRBJ1-1; no definite D call. There are 12 residues in the CDR3. Germline-derived CDR1 and CDR2 are SEHNR and FQNEAQ (reference sequence). Trimming cost V 5 bases and J 4 bases, with 8 bases left between them. The CDR3 DNA follows: TGTGCCAGCAGCCAAGGAGGCACTGAAGCTTTCTTT. Translating it yields CASSQGGTEAFF.